Shown below are 29 T cell receptor beta chains from a single sample sequenced in a study of CD8+CD57+ T cells in acquired aplastic anemia. For sequencing, patients were chosen who had shown expansion of CD8+CD57+ cells by flow cytometry. Both TCR beta VDJ combination and CDR3 sequence profiling were carried out. Genomic DNA was the template for this profiling. In TCRdb, the reads were re-called with MiXCR into one record per CDR3 protein. The repertoire holds 150,000 to 200,000 distinct CDR3 sequences, with roughly 48% as singletons. Sample: sorted CD4+, CD8+, or CD8+CD57+ T cells (not recorded which) from PBMCs. These receptors all stem from a human donor with aplastic anemia.

In its sample, this clonotype was seen many times. The rearrangement joins TRBV11-3 to TRBJ1-2; the D is unclear. From germline, CDR1 is SGHNT and CDR2 YENEEA. V lost 5 bases to trimming and J lost 0 bases, with 10 bases between them. The CDR3 covers 14 residues. The DNA for the CDR3 is TGTGCCAGCAGCAAGGACGTTGCTAACTATGGCTACACCTTC. It specifies CASSKDVANYGYTF.

The CDR3 here is CASSPDRTGRYEYF. DNA for the CDR3: TGCGCCAGCAGCCCAGACCGGACAGGGAGGTATGAGTACTTC. The chain recombines TRBV5-1 with TRBJ2-7; 8 positions agree with TRBD1. The J segment lost 11 bases and the V segment lost 4 bases, leaving 14 bases of the junction unmatched. In germline, CDR1 is SGHRS, CDR2 YFSETQ. This CDR3 has 14 amino acids. Variable domain in full (rest from reference TRBV5-1 and TRBJ2-7): KAGVTQTPRYLIKTRGQQVTLSCSPISGHRSVSWYQQTPGQGLQFLFEYFSETQRNKGNFPGRFSGRQFSNSRSEMNVSTLELGDSALYLCASSPDRTGRYEYFGPGTRLTVT.

The gene calls are TRBV2 and TRBJ2-3; D gene uncertain. Deletions cut 7 bases from V and 0 bases from J, with 14 bases between. CDR3 length: 15 amino acids. The V gene's germline CDR1 is SNHLY and CDR2 FYNNEI. The CDR3 protein is CASTGLSTSTDTQYF. As DNA, the CDR3 is TGTGCCAGCACTGGGCTTTCCACAAGCACAGATACGCAGTATTTT.

This chain uses TRBV10-3 with TRBJ2-7; a possible D gene is TRBD1 (6 bases). The germline V and J ends were trimmed by 2 bases and 6 bases, with 11 bases remaining between them. This CDR3 comprises 13 residues. Germline V CDR1 and CDR2: ENHRY, SYGVKD. CDR3 nucleotide sequence: TGTGCCATCAGTGAGGGGACAACAGGCGAGCAGTACTTC. It yields the protein CAISEGTTGEQYF.

This clonotype has ten or more counts. One junction end does not reproduce the germline sequence, and a read error may be involved. This chain joins TRBV9 and TRBJ2-7, with D maybe TRBD1 (6 bases). CDR3 size: 16 residues. The germline V gene encodes CDR1 SGDLS and CDR2 YYNGEE. The DNA for the CDR3 is TGTGCCAGCACCGTAACAGGGAGCAATAGCCCCTACGAGCAGTACTTC. This sequence encodes CASTVTGSNSPYEQYF.

The J gene is TRBJ1-2, the V gene TRBV19; 8 nucleotides agree with TRBD1. Germline V gene sequence: CDR1 LNHDA, CDR2 SQIVND (reference sequence). CDR3 length: 15 amino acids. The ends lost 4 bases at V and 0 bases at J; junction bases unmatched: 4. The CDR3 here is CASSSQGAANYGYTF. CDR3 in DNA: TGTGCCAGTAGTAGCCAGGGGGCAGCTAACTATGGCTACACCTTC.

As to this clonotype: A single base separates this from a much larger clone, so it may be a read error. J is TRBJ2-1 and V is TRBV28; D gene unclear. Trimming pared 7 bases from V and 1 base from J, leaving 5 bases between. Germline-derived CDR1 and CDR2 are MDHEN and SYDVKM. This CDR3 is built from 12 residues. The CDR3 bases are TGTGCCAGCAATCTTTCCTACAATGAGCAGTTCTTC. It translates to CASNLSYNEQFF.

CDR3 residues: CAISESGQGAFFGYTF. Written as DNA, the CDR3 is TGTGCCATCAGTGAGTCGGGGCAGGGTGCTTTCTTTGGCTACACCTTC. The chain is built from TRBV10-3 and TRBJ1-2; TRBD1 is a possible D gene (5 bases). The CDR3 runs 16 residues. The germline V gene has CDR1 ENHRY and CDR2 SYGVKD. V gave up 0 bases and J gave up 7 bases, with 18 bases separating them.

The chain carries TRBV24-1 and TRBJ2-1, with D possibly matching TRBD2 (5 bases). The germline V gene has CDR1 KGHDR and CDR2 SFDVKD. The V and J ends lost 9 bases and 8 bases respectively, with 10 bases between them. The CDR3 is made up of 11 amino acids. CDR3 nucleotide sequence: TGTGCCACCGGCTGGGGAGATGAGCAGTTCTTC. It specifies CATGWGDEQFF.

This clonotype was observed many times. The V call is TRBV5-5, the J call TRBJ2-1; 9 bases fit TRBD2. V lost 2 bases, J lost 10 bases, and 7 bases stayed unmatched. The CDR3 loop spans 14 amino acids. Germline V lookup: CDR1 SGHKS, CDR2 YYEKEE (reference sequence). The chain's CDR3 is CASSFPGLAREQFF. Written as DNA, the CDR3 is TGTGCCAGCAGCTTCCCGGGACTAGCTAGGGAGCAGTTCTTC.

This rearrangement joins TRBV19 to TRBJ2-1, with TRBD2 matching over 10 bases. CDR3 size: 15 residues. CDR1 and CDR2 (germline): LNHDA, SQIVND (reference sequence). Germline trimming cut 1 base from V and 7 bases from J; bases unmatched to any gene: 4. The CDR3 DNA reads as TGTGCCAGTAGTATAGTAGCGGGGGGTCTTAATGAGCAGTTCTTC. Translating it yields CASSIVAGGLNEQFF.

This clonotype was detected many times. The rearrangement uses TRBV2 and TRBJ2-5, with 15 bases lining up with TRBD2. Losses at the gene ends were 7 bases for V and 5 bases for J; bases not matched to a gene: 8. The CDR3 spans 16 residues. Germline CDR1 reads SNHLY; CDR2 reads FYNNEI. The CDR3 DNA reads TGTGCCAGCACTGGACTAGCGGGAGGGCCGGGGGAGACCCAGTACTTC. It yields the protein CASTGLAGGPGETQYF.

At least ten counts were recorded for this clonotype. This chain connects TRBV11-2 to TRBJ2-1; D remains unclear. The CDR3 is 16 amino acids. V was shortened by 1 base and J by 3 bases, with 13 bases between the two germline ends. The germline gives CDR1 SGHAT, CDR2 FQNNGV. As DNA, the CDR3 is TGTGCCAGCAGCTTAGTTTCTTGGGCTGGCTACAATGAGCAGTTCTTC. Its protein is CASSLVSWAGYNEQFF.

This clonotype was counted many times. The chain combines TRBV4-2 with TRBJ2-7; 8 bases fit TRBD1. V was pared by 2 bases and J by 6 bases, with 15 bases of the junction left unmatched. The germline CDR1 and CDR2 sequences are LGHNA and YNFKEQ. The CDR3 loop spans 17 amino acids. CDR3 nucleotides: TGTGCCAGCAGCCAACGATTCCAAGACAGGGGCTTACCCGAGCAGTACTTC. Its translation: CASSQRFQDRGLPEQYF.

This clonotype was seen repeatedly, ten times or more. V gene TRBV6-5 combines with J gene TRBJ2-7; TRBD1 aligns across 10 bases. Germline V gene lookup returns CDR1 MNHEY and CDR2 SVGAGI. CDR3 length equals 16 residues. V shed 5 bases and J 5 bases; nucleotides not matched to a gene: 12. The CDR3 nucleotides are TGTGCCAGCAGTACCTCGCCGGGACAGGGGAACCACGAGCAGTACTTC. Amino acids: CASSTSPGQGNHEQYF.

The chain has TRBV5-4 and TRBJ1-2, with D perhaps matching TRBD1 (5 bases). V shed 2 bases and J shed 8 bases, with 16 bases lying between them. This CDR3 region has 14 residues. In germline, CDR1 is SGHNT, CDR2 YYREEE (reference sequence). The chain's CDR3 is CASSFDVGGYGYTF. As DNA, the CDR3 is TGTGCCAGCAGCTTTGATGTGGGGGGTTACGGCTACACCTTC.

This clonotype showed up just a few times. The CDR3 sequence is CSVAGTELSLYEQYF. CDR3 nucleotides: TGCAGCGTAGCAGGGACAGAACTTAGCCTCTACGAGCAGTACTTC. The chain joins TRBV29-1 to TRBJ2-7; TRBD1 matches at 7 bases. V gave up 6 bases and J gave up 3 bases; unmatched junction bases: 14. This CDR3 has 15 amino acids. Germline V gene lookup returns CDR1 SQVTM and CDR2 ANQGSEA.

The chain is built from TRBV11-2 and TRBJ2-3; D remains ambiguous. CDR1 and CDR2 (germline): SGHAT, FQNNGV. CDR3 size: 12 residues. The ends were cut back, 5 bases at V and 6 bases at J, with 9 bases in the middle. The CDR3 region has the DNA TGTGCCAGCAGCCAAGATTATGATACGCAGTATTTT. The encoded protein is CASSQDYDTQYF.

The chain carries TRBV19 and TRBJ2-7; 10 bases agree with TRBD1. From germline, CDR1 is LNHDA and CDR2 SQIVND (reference sequence). The CDR3 consists of 15 residues. The ends lost 2 bases at V and 4 bases at J; junction bases unmatched: 5. The chain's CDR3 is CASSIRGDRGYEQYF. CDR3 bases: TGTGCCAGTAGTATAAGGGGGGACAGGGGATACGAGCAGTACTTC.

The chain is built from TRBV6-1 and TRBJ2-3, with D hard to call. This CDR3 is 16 amino acids long. Germline loops: CDR1 MNHNS, CDR2 SASEGT. V lost 0 bases and J 2 bases, leaving 12 bases between the germline ends. CDR3 nucleotides: TGTGCCAGCAGTGAAGCAAGTGCCCGAAACACAGATACGCAGTATTTT. It translates to CASSEASARNTDTQYF.

This clonotype was observed at least ten times. This chain connects TRBV19 to TRBJ1-2; 7 bases line up with TRBD1. The V and J ends lost 6 bases and 8 bases, in that order; junction bases with no gene match: 9. Germline lookup yields CDR1 LNHDA and CDR2 SQIVND (reference sequence). The CDR3 is made up of 13 amino acids. The CDR3 nucleotides read TGTGCCAGTAGCACCGTTAGGGGGCAAGGCTACACCTTC. Translating gives CASSTVRGQGYTF.

The genes are TRBV4-2 and TRBJ2-1; 12 bases line up with TRBD1. Germline assignment: CDR1 LGHNA and CDR2 YNFKEQ. Unmatched junction bases numbered 8, after V lost 5 bases and J lost 6 bases. CDR3 size: 16 residues. DNA for the CDR3: TGTGCCAGCAGCACAGGGACAGGGGGCCCTACCAATGAGCAGTTCTTC. Translation gives CASSTGTGGPTNEQFF.

This clonotype was counted many times. This chain joins TRBV7-2 and TRBJ2-7; 8 bases line up with TRBD2. Per the germline V gene, CDR1 is SGHTA and CDR2 is FQGNSA. The trim removed 5 bases at V and 6 bases at J, leaving 12 bases unmatched. The CDR3 consists of 15 residues. CDR3 bases: TGTGCCAGCAGCAAAACCGGGACTAGTACATCCGAGCAGTACTTC. This gives the protein CASSKTGTSTSEQYF.

The chain is built from TRBV29-1 and TRBJ2-7, with TRBD1 identical over 9 bases. The junction had 7 bases not matched to a gene; V was cut back by 3 bases and J by 4 bases. The CDR3 is made up of 14 amino acids. Germline assignment: CDR1 SQVTM and CDR2 ANQGSEA. The chain's CDR3 is CSVDSKDRGYEQYF. In DNA, the CDR3 is TGCAGCGTTGATAGTAAGGACAGGGGATACGAGCAGTACTTC.

The chain couples TRBV5-6 to TRBJ1-2; TRBD1 aligns across 9 bases. J lost 14 bases, V lost 1 base, and 12 bases had no gene match. This CDR3 has 14 residues. Germline CDR1 and CDR2: SGHDT and YYEEEE. CDR3 DNA: TGTGCCAGCAGCTTGAGACAGGGGGGCCTCCTTGTTACCTTC. It yields the protein CASSLRQGGLLVTF.

V and J are TRBV5-1 and TRBJ1-5, with D unresolved. Germline V lookup: CDR1 SGHRS, CDR2 YFSETQ. Trimming stripped 0 bases from V and 2 bases from J, with 9 bases between. The CDR3 length is 15 residues. CDR3 in DNA: TGCGCCAGCAGCTTGGAGGGTGACCGCAATCAGCCCCAGCATTTT. It yields the protein CASSLEGDRNQPQHF. Looking up the rest from reference TRBV5-1 and TRBJ1-5 gives the full variable domain: KAGVTQTPRYLIKTRGQQVTLSCSPISGHRSVSWYQQTPGQGLQFLFEYFSETQRNKGNFPGRFSGRQFSNSRSEMNVSTLELGDSALYLCASSLEGDRNQPQHFGDGTRLSIL.

This clonotype was seen only a few times. CDR3 residues: CASSELGTGYGYTF. The CDR3 region has the DNA TGTGCCAGCAGTGAACTCGGGACAGGGTACGGCTACACCTTC. The chain couples TRBV2 to TRBJ1-2; 9 positions match TRBD1. The CDR3 totals 14 residues. Germline values: CDR1 SNHLY, CDR2 FYNNEI. Trimming at V came to 2 bases and at J to 8 bases, leaving 6 bases not matched to a gene.

This clonotype was observed a handful of times. This sequence joins TRBV11-1 and TRBJ1-6; D is perhaps TRBD1 (5 bases). The CDR3 runs to 16 residues. Trimming cost V 5 bases and J 8 bases, with 19 bases left between them. Germline CDR1 and CDR2: SGHAT and FQDESV (reference sequence). The CDR3 DNA reads as TGTGCCAGCAGCGCCTCCTCAGGCAGGGTGGATTCACCCCTCCACTTT. Protein sequence: CASSASSGRVDSPLHF.

This clonotype has ten or more counts. CDR3 residues: CSAPTGAVDTEAFF. CDR3 in DNA: TGCAGTGCCCCGACAGGGGCCGTAGACACTGAAGCTTTCTTT. V is TRBV20-1 and J is TRBJ1-1; 8 bases fit TRBD1. Trimming took 6 bases from V and 3 from J; bases not matched to a gene: 9. Germline-derived CDR1 and CDR2 are DFQATT and SNEGSKA (reference sequence). The CDR3 extends over 14 amino acids.